This T cell receptor (beta chain) was observed in a study of T cells expressing NK-cell markers. As for the study in general: Sorted CD3+CD56-NKG2C+, CD3+CD56+NKG2C- and CD3+CD56+NKG2C+ T cells were the source of the TCR beta repertoires. Seven HCMV-seropositive donors and one seronegative donor made up the eight sequenced donors.

TCRdb processed the 5' RACE reads again and assigns one entry to each CDR3 protein, with no DNA. The sample totals about 180,000 distinct CDR3 sequences. The TCR sequence derives from a woman aged 18-70 years in good health. Input material: blood T cells: a sorted CD56 or NKG2C T cell subset, CD4+ or CD8+ T cells, or bulk PBMC T cells (not recorded which).

CDR3 loop: CSARQGVRANVLTF. The gene calls are TRBV20-1 and TRBJ2-6; TCRdb calls TRBD1, which cannot be checked without DNA. The CDR3 sequence is 14 residues long. Germline CDR1 is DFQATT and CDR2 is SNEGSKA (reference sequence).